This T cell receptor (beta chain) is from a study of neurological immune-mediated disorders. The study's findings and limits: No expanded-clone CDR3 amino acid sequence recurred across subjects, suggesting private TCR-beta repertoires.

TCRdb reprocessed the 5' RACE reads with MiXCR, giving one entry per CDR3 protein. The table shows about 58,000 distinct CDR3 sequences, with over 2% occurring only once. In this sample, this clonotype turned up many times. Its target is not known. This receptor was identified in a man aged 45 to 65 with multiple sclerosis. The specimen was PBMCs.

The CDR3 here is CSVSQPQHF. The DNA for the CDR3 is TGCAGTGTTTCCCAGCCCCAGCATTTT. The chain joins TRBV20-1 to TRBJ1-5; no firm D call. Germline CDR1 reads DFQATT; CDR2 reads SNEGSKA (reference sequence). The CDR3 has 9 amino acids. V gave up 7 bases and J gave up 7 bases, with 5 bases separating them.